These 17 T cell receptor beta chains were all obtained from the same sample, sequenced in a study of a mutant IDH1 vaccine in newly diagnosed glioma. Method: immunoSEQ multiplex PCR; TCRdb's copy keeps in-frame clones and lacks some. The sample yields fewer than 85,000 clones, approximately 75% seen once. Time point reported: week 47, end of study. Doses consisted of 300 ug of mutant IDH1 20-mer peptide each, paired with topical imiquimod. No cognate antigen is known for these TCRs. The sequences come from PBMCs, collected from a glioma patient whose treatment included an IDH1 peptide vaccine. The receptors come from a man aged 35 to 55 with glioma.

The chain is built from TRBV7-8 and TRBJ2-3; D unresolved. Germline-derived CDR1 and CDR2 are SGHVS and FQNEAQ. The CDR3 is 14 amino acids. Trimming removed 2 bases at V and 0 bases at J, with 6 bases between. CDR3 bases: TGTGCCAGCAGCTTAAAGATCAGCACAGATACGCAGTATTTT. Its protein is CASSLKISTDTQYF.

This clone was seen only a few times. CDR3 in amino acids: CASSYRGTEDTQYF. CDR3 in DNA: TGTGCCAGCAGTTACAGGGGTACGGAAGATACGCAGTATTTT. The rearrangement joins TRBV6-5 to TRBJ2-3; the D gene is possibly TRBD1 (5 bases). The CDR3 extends over 14 amino acids. In germline, CDR1 is MNHEY, CDR2 SVGAGI. V dropped 2 bases and J dropped 5 bases, with 11 bases sitting between them.

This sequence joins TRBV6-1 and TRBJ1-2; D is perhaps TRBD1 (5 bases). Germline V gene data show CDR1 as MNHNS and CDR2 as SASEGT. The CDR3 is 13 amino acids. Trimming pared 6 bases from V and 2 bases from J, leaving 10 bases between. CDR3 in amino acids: CASRKDTNYGYTF. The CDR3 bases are TGTGCCAGCAGGAAGGACACAAACTATGGCTACACCTTC.

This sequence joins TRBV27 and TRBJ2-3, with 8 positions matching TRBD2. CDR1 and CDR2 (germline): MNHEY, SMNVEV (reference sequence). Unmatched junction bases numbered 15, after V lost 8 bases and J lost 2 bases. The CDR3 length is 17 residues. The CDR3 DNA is TGTGCCAGCCAGCGAGACTCCGGGACTAGGTTCACAGATACGCAGTATTTT. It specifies CASQRDSGTRFTDTQYF.

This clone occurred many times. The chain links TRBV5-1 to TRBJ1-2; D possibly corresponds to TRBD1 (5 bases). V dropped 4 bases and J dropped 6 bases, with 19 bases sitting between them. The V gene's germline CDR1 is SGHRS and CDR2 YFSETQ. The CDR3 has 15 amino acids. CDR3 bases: TGCGCCAGCAGCCTGGGGCAAGACAAGGTCAATGGCTACACCTTC. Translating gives CASSLGQDKVNGYTF.

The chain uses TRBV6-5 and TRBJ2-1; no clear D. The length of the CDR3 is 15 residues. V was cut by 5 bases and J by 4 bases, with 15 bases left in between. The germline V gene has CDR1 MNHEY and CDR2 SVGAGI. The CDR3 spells CASSTAANLYNEQFF. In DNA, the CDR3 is TGTGCCAGCAGTACGGCGGCCAACCTGTACAATGAGCAGTTCTTC.

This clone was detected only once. CDR3 region: CASSQTGSNQPQHF. The CDR3 coding sequence is TGTGCCAGCAGCCAGACAGGGAGCAATCAGCCCCAGCATTTT. The chain uses TRBV5-6 and TRBJ1-5; TRBD1 matches 7 bases. Germline V gene sequence: CDR1 SGHDT, CDR2 YYEEEE. This CDR3 has 14 residues. J was trimmed by 1 base and V by 4 bases; bases with no gene match: 2. The full variable domain, completed using reference TRBV5-6 and TRBJ1-5, is DAGVTQSPTHLIKTRGQQVTLRCSPKSGHDTVSWYQQALGQGPQFIFQYYEEEERQRGNFPDRFSGHQFPNYSSELNVNALLLGDSALYLCASSQTGSNQPQHFGDGTRLSIL.

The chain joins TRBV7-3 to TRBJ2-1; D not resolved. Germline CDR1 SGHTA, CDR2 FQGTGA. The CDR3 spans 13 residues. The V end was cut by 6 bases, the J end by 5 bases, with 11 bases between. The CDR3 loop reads CASSLDGNNEQFF. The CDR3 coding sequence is TGTGCCAGCAGTTTAGACGGTAACAATGAGCAGTTCTTC.

The CDR3 loop is CASSLPLAGGRQETQYF. The CDR3 DNA reads TGTGCCAGCAGCTTGCCCCTAGCGGGAGGGCGTCAAGAGACCCAGTACTTC. The chain is built from TRBV7-8 and TRBJ2-5, with TRBD2 identical over 12 bases. With 3 bases clipped from V and 2 bases from J, the junction kept 7 bases outside the gene matches. The CDR3 is made up of 17 amino acids. Germline CDR1 SGHVS, CDR2 FQNEAQ. The full variable domain, with the rest looked up from reference TRBV7-8 and TRBJ2-5, is GAGVSQSPRYKVAKRGQDVALRCDPISGHVSLFWYQQALGQGPEFLTYFQNEAQLDKSGLPSDRFFAERPEGSVSTLKIQRTQQEDSAVYLCASSLPLAGGRQETQYFGPGTRLLVL.

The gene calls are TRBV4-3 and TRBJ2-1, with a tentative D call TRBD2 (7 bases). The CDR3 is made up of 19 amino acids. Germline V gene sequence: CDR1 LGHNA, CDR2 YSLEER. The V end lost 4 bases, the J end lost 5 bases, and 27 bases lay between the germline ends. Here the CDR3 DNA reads TGCGCCAGCAGCCGAAGTGCGGGGGCGACGACCGCCAGCCACAATGAGCAGTTCTTC. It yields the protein CASSRSAGATTASHNEQFF.

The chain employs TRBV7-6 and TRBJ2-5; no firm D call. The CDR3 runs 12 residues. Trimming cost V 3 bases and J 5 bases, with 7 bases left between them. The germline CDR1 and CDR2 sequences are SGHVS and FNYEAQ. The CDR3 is CASSLWGETQYF. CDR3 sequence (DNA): TGTGCCAGCAGCTTGTGGGGTGAGACCCAGTACTTC.

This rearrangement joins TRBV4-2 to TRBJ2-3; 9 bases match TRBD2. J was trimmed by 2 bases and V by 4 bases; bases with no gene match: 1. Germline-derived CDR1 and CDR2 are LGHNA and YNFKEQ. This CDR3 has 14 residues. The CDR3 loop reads CASSLAGVTDTQYF. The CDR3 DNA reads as TGTGCCAGCAGCCTAGCGGGGGTCACAGATACGCAGTATTTT.

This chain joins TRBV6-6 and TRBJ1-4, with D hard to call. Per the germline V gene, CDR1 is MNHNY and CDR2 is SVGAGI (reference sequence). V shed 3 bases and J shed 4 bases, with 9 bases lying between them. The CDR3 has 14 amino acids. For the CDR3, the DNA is TGTGCCAGCAGTTATAGTAACCGTAATGAAAAACTGTTTTTT. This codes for CASSYSNRNEKLFF.

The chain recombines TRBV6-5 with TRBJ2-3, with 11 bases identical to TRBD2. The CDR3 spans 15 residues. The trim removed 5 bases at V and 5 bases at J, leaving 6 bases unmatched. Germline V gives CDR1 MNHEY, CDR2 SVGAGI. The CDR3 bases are TGTGCCAGCAGTGCCCGACTAGCGGGGCGAGATACGCAGTATTTT. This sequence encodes CASSARLAGRDTQYF.

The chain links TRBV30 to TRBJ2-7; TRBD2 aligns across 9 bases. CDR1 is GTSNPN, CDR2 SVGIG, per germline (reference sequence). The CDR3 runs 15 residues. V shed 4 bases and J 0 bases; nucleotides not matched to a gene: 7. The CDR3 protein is CAWKKAGGPSYEQYF. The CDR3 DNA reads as TGTGCCTGGAAAAAAGCGGGAGGCCCCTCCTACGAGCAGTACTTC.

CDR3 DNA sequence: TGTGCCATCAGGGGACAAGAGACCCAGTACTTC. Amino acid sequence: CAIRGQETQYF. The chain couples TRBV10-3 to TRBJ2-5, with D hard to call. The CDR3 spans 11 residues. CDR1 and CDR2 from the germline V gene are ENHRY and SYGVKD. V was trimmed by 6 bases and J by 2 bases, leaving 4 bases between them.

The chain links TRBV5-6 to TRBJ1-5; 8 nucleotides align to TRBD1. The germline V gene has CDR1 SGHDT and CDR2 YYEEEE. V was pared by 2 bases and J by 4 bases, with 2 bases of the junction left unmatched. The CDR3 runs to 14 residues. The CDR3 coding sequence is TGTGCCAGCAGCTTTTGGACAGGGAATCAGCCCCAGCATTTT. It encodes CASSFWTGNQPQHF.